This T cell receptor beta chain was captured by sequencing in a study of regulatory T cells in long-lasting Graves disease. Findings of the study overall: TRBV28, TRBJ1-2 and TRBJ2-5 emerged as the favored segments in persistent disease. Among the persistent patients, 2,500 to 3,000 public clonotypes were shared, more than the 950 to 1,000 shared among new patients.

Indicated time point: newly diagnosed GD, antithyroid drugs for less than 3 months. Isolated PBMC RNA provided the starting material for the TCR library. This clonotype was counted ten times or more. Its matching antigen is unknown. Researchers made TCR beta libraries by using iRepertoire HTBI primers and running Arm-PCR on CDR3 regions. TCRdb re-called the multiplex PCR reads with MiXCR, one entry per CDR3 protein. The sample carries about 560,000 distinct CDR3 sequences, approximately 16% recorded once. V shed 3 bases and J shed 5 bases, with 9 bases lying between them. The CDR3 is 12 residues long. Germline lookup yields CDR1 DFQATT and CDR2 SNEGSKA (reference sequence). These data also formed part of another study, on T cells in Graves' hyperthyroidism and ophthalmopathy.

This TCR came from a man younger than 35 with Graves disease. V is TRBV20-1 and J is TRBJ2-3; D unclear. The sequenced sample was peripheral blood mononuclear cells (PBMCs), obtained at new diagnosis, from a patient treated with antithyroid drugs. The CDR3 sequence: CSASTPLDTQYF. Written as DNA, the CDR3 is TGCAGTGCTAGCACTCCTTTAGATACGCAGTATTTT.